These 19 T cell receptor beta chains came from one sample sequenced in a study of cytomegalovirus exposure and HLA in healthy donors. The PCR had 60 Vbeta and 13 Jbeta primers. This table comes from immunoSEQ multiplex PCR, and its TCRdb copy is limited to in-frame clones, with some not included. The sample gives some 190,000 clones, around nine tenths of which show up once; under 2% is in the top ten. Input material: PBMCs. These receptors originate from a woman aged 18 to 35 in good health and CMV-seronegative.

The V gene is TRBV5-1, the J gene TRBJ2-1; 8 nucleotides match TRBD2. The V segment lost 2 bases and the J segment 1 base; nucleotides outside the gene matches: 5. Germline V gene lookup returns CDR1 SGHRS and CDR2 YFSETQ. The CDR3 is 16 residues long. This CDR3 is CASSFSSGSSYNEQFF. Written as DNA, the CDR3 is TGCGCCAGCAGCTTCTCGAGCGGGAGTTCCTACAATGAGCAGTTCTTC.

For the CDR3, the DNA is TGTGCCATCAGTCGTATACTAGCGGAAACCTACAATGAGCAGTTCTTC. Protein sequence: CAISRILAETYNEQFF. This chain connects TRBV10-3 to TRBJ2-1, with 8 bases identical to TRBD2. J gave up 2 bases and V 5 bases, and 8 bases lay outside the gene matches. Looked up from germline, CDR1 is ENHRY and CDR2 is SYGVKD. The CDR3 has 16 residues.

V gene TRBV29-1 combines with J gene TRBJ2-6; possible D gene TRBD2, 6 bases. Germline assignment: CDR1 SQVTM and CDR2 ANQGSEA. The CDR3 contains 15 residues. Deletions cut 6 bases from V and 0 bases from J, with 12 bases between. DNA for the CDR3: TGCAGCGTCGGCGGGGCGAGCTCTGGGGCCAACGTCCTGACTTTC. Amino acids: CSVGGASSGANVLTF.

The chain employs TRBV6-1 and TRBJ2-7; no firm D call. Trimming removed 4 bases from V and 2 bases from J, with 6 bases in between. From germline, CDR1 is MNHNS and CDR2 SASEGT. The CDR3 runs 12 residues. CDR3 protein: CASSGGAYEQYF. In DNA form, the CDR3 reads TGTGCCAGCAGTGGCGGTGCCTACGAGCAGTACTTC.

V is TRBV4-3 and J is TRBJ2-7; D possibly corresponds to TRBD2 (7 bases). V lost 1 base to trimming and J lost 0 bases, with 10 bases between them. Germline V gives CDR1 LGHNA, CDR2 YSLEER. CDR3 length: 15 amino acids. CDR3 amino acids: CASSQGGGGSYEQYF. CDR3 nucleotides: TGCGCCAGCAGCCAAGGCGGGGGCGGCTCCTACGAGCAGTACTTC.

The gene calls are TRBV29-1 and TRBJ1-2, with 9 bases that match TRBD1. CDR3 length: 13 residues. V dropped 6 bases and J dropped 0; count of bases not matched to a gene: 2. From germline, CDR1 is SQVTM and CDR2 ANQGSEA. The CDR3: CSVGQGTNYGYTF. The CDR3 coding sequence is TGCAGCGTCGGACAGGGGACTAACTATGGCTACACCTTC.

This clone came up once. The chain combines TRBV6-1 with TRBJ1-5, with D uncertain. Germline V lookup: CDR1 MNHNS, CDR2 SASEGT. This CDR3 region has 13 residues. Trimming took off 3 bases at V and 5 bases at J, with 8 bases between the two ends. CDR3 nucleotides: TGTGCCAGCAGTGATCGGGGAGATCAGCCCCAGCATTTT. It yields the protein CASSDRGDQPQHF.

The chain uses TRBV9 and TRBJ2-2, with 8 bases aligning to TRBD2. The V and J ends lost 4 bases and 4 bases, in that order; junction bases with no gene match: 18. The CDR3 contains 19 residues. Germline V gene lookup returns CDR1 SGDLS and CDR2 YYNGEE. The CDR3, as DNA: TGTGCCAGCAGCTCAGAAGGGGGTTGGACTAGCAGAGGCACCGGGGAGCTGTTTTTT. This codes for CASSSEGGWTSRGTGELFF.

The CDR3 protein is CVRSSPDRVGQPQHF. The CDR3, as DNA: TGTGTCAGAAGCTCCCCGGACAGAGTGGGACAGCCCCAGCATTTT. The chain uses TRBV7-5 and TRBJ1-5; the D call TRBD1 from the table was never checked on the DNA. TRBV7-5 is described as a pseudogene. CDR3 size: 15 residues.

The chain carries TRBV13 and TRBJ2-5; no firm D call. CDR3 length equals 13 residues. The germline V gene has CDR1 PRHDT and CDR2 FYEKMQ (reference sequence). The V end lost 1 base, the J end lost 3 bases, and 6 bases lay between the germline ends. The CDR3 here is CASSLAPEETQYF. The CDR3 coding sequence is TGTGCCAGCAGCTTAGCACCGGAAGAGACCCAGTACTTC.

J is TRBJ2-7 and V is TRBV5-1, with TRBD2 matching over 7 bases. CDR3 length: 16 residues. Germline V CDR1 and CDR2: SGHRS, YFSETQ. V lost 0 bases and J lost 6; bases outside the gene matches: 12. Here the CDR3 reads CASSLGAGVRLGEQYF. Here the CDR3 DNA reads TGCGCCAGCAGCTTGGGGGCGGGAGTAAGGCTGGGCGAGCAGTACTTC.

The DNA for the CDR3 is TGTGCCAGCACCTGGACACCCCAAGGCAATCAGCCCCAGCATTTT. Protein sequence: CASTWTPQGNQPQHF. The chain employs TRBV6-5 and TRBJ1-5; weak D call: TRBD1 (5 bases). V dropped 7 bases and J dropped 2 bases, with 15 bases sitting between them. CDR1 and CDR2 from the germline V gene are MNHEY and SVGAGI. CDR3 size: 15 residues.

This chain connects TRBV30 to TRBJ1-6; no reliable D call. V was cut by 0 bases and J by 0 bases, with 12 bases left in between. Germline CDR1 reads GTSNPN; CDR2 reads SVGIG (reference sequence). This CDR3 is built from 17 residues. This chain's CDR3 is CAWSVPMGSSYNSPLHF. The CDR3 coding sequence is TGTGCCTGGAGTGTACCAATGGGGAGCTCCTATAATTCACCCCTCCACTTT. The full variable domain, rest sourced from reference TRBV30 and TRBJ1-6, is SQTIHQWPATLVQPVGSPLSLECTVEGTSNPNLYWYRQAAGRGLQLLFYSVGIGQISSEVPQNLSASRPQDRQFILSSKKLLLSDSGFYLCAWSVPMGSSYNSPLHFGNGTRLTVT.

The chain combines TRBV28 with TRBJ1-1; 8 bases are a match to TRBD1. Germline V lookup: CDR1 MDHEN, CDR2 SYDVKM. V shed 5 bases, J shed 1 base, and the junction held 6 bases outside the gene matches. CDR3 length: 15 amino acids. CDR3 DNA: TGTGCCAGCAGTCGGCCTGACAGGGGGAACACTGAAGCTTTCTTT. Translated, it gives CASSRPDRGNTEAFF. Full variable domain (remainder filled in from reference TRBV28 and TRBJ1-1): DVKVTQSSRYLVKRTGEKVFLECVQDMDHENMFWYRQDPGLGLRLIYFSYDVKMKEKGDIPEGYSVSREKKERFSLILESASTNQTSMYLCASSRPDRGNTEAFFGQGTRLTVV.

V and J are TRBV19 and TRBJ1-1; tentative D call: TRBD1 (5 bases). The germline V and J ends were trimmed by 8 bases and 1 base, with 17 bases remaining between them. The CDR3 is made up of 15 amino acids. Germline CDR1 is LNHDA and CDR2 is SQIVND (reference sequence). The CDR3 here is CASLGVTGGNTEAFF. The CDR3 coding sequence is TGTGCCAGTTTAGGGGTCACGGGGGGGAACACTGAAGCTTTCTTT.

The CDR3 DNA reads TGTGCCAGCAGACCGGGACTAGCGGGAAACGAGCAGTACTTC. It is translated as CASRPGLAGNEQYF. The gene calls are TRBV5-6 and TRBJ2-5, with 13 nucleotides matching TRBD2. Near its end, the DNA agrees better with TRBJ2-7, so the J call may be wrong. Germline CDR1 SGHDT, CDR2 YYEEEE. The CDR3 length is 14 residues.

The rearrangement links TRBV10-3 to TRBJ1-2; the match to TRBD1 covers 7 bases. V lost 2 bases to trimming and J lost 7 bases; unmatched junction nucleotides: 4. The CDR3 spans 13 residues. CDR1 and CDR2 from the germline V gene are ENHRY and SYGVKD. Written as DNA, the CDR3 is TGTGCCATCAGTGAGGCGAACAGGGGTGGCTACACCTTC. Translation gives CAISEANRGGYTF.

The rearrangement joins TRBV11-2 to TRBJ1-5; D gene unclear. This CDR3 is built from 16 residues. Germline V gene data show CDR1 as SGHAT and CDR2 as FQNNGV. V was pared by 4 bases and J by 7 bases, with 20 bases between. In DNA, the CDR3 is TGTGCCAGCAGCTCCATAAGGAGGACCGGAGGGCAGCCCCAGCATTTT. Protein product: CASSSIRRTGGQPQHF.

The chain has TRBV6-1 and TRBJ1-1; tentatively, D is TRBD1 (5 bases). Trimming took off 8 bases at V and 2 bases at J, with 9 bases between the two ends. The CDR3 spans 12 residues. Germline CDR1 MNHNS, CDR2 SASEGT. This chain's CDR3 is CASGHLNTEAFF. The CDR3 DNA is TGTGCCAGCGGACACCTAAACACTGAAGCTTTCTTT.